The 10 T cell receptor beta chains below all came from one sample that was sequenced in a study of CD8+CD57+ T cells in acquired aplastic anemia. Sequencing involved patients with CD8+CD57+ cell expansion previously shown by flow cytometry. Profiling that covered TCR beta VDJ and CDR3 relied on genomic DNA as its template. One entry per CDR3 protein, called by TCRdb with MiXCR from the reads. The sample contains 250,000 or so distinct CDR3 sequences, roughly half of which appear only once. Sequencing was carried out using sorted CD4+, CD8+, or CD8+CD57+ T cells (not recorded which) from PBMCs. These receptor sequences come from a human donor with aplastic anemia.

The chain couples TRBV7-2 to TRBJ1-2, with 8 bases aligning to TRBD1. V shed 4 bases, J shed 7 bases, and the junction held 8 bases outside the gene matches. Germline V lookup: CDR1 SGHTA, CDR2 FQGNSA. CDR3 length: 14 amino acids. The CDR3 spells CASSSTGGVIGYTF. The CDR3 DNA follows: TGTGCCAGCAGCTCAACAGGGGGAGTGATTGGCTACACCTTC.

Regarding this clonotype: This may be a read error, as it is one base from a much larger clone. CDR3 DNA: TGTGCCAGCAGTTTGGTGGGACAGGACGAAGCTCTCTTT. Protein sequence: CASSLVGQDEALF. The rearrangement links TRBV27 to TRBJ1-1, with TRBD1 identical over 8 bases. CDR3 length equals 13 residues. Germline loops: CDR1 MNHEY, CDR2 SMNVEV (reference sequence).

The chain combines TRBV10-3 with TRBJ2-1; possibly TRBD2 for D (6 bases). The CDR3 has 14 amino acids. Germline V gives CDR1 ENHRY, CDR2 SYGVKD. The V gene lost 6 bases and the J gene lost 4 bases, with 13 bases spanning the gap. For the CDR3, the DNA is TGTGCCATCAGCCCGAGGGGAGGATACAATGAGCAGTTCTTC. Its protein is CAISPRGGYNEQFF.

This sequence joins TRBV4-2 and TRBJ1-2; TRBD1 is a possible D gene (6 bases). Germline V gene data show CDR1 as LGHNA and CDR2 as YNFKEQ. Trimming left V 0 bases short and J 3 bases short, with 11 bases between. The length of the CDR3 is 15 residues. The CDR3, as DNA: TGTGCCAGCAGCCAAGAGGGAACAGGGTACTATGGCTACACCTTC. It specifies CASSQEGTGYYGYTF.

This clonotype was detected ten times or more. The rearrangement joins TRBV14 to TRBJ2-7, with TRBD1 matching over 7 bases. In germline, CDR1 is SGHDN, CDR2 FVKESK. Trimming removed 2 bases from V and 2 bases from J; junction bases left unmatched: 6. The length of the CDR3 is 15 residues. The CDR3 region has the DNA TGTGCCAGCAGCCAAATGGGGACAGATACCTACGAGCAGTACTTC. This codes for CASSQMGTDTYEQYF. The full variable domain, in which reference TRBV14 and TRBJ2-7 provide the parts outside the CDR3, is EAGVTQFPSHSVIEKGQTVTLRCDPISGHDNLYWYRRVMGKEIKFLLHFVKESKQDESGMPNNRFLAERTGGTYSTLKVQPAELEDSGVYFCASSQMGTDTYEQYFGPGTRLTVT.

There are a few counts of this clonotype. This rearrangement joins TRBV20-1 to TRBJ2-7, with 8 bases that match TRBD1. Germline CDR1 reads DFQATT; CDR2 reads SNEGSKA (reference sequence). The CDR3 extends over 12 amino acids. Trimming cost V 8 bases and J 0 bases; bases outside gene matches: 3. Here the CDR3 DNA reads TGCAGTCCCGGGACAGGCTCCTACGAGCAGTACTTC. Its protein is CSPGTGSYEQYF.

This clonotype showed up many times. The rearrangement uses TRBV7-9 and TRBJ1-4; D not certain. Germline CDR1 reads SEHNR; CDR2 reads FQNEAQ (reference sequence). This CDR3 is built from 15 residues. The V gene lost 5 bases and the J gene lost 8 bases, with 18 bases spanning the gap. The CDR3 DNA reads TGTGCCAGCAGCCAACCGGACTCGGAGAGGGAAAAACTGTTTTTT. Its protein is CASSQPDSEREKLFF.

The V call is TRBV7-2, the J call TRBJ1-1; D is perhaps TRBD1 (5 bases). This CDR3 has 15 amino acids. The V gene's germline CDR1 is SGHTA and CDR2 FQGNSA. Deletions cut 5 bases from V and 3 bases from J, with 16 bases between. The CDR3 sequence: CASSLTAGIHTEAFF. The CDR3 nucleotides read TGTGCCAGCAGCCTGACGGCAGGGATCCACACTGAAGCTTTCTTT.

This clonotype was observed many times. CDR3 sequence: CAISESKESSYNSPLHF. DNA for the CDR3: TGTGCCATCAGTGAGTCTAAGGAGAGCTCCTATAATTCACCCCTCCACTTT. V is TRBV10-3 and J is TRBJ1-6; D gene ambiguous. The CDR3 runs 17 residues. V was shortened by 0 bases and J by 0 bases, with 9 bases between the two germline ends. From germline, CDR1 is ENHRY and CDR2 SYGVKD.

CDR3 coding DNA: TGTGCCAGCTTAGGCGGTGACAGGGAGCAGTACTTC. Translation: CASLGGDREQYF. The chain combines TRBV25-1 with TRBJ2-7; tentatively, D is TRBD1 (6 bases). Deletions cut 8 bases from V and 7 bases from J, with 15 bases between. Germline assignment: CDR1 MGHDK and CDR2 SYGVNS. This CDR3 is 12 amino acids long.